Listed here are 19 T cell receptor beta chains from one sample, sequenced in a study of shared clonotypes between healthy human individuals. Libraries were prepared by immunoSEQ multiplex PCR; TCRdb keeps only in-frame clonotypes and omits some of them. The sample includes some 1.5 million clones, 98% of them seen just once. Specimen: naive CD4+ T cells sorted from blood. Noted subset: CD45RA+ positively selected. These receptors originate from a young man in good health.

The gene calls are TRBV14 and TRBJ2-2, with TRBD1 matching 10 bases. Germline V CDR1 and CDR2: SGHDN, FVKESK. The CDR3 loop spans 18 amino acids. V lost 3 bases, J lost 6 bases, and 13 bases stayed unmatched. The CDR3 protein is CASSHLRWGQGKAGELFF. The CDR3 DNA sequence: TGTGCCAGCAGCCACCTACGGTGGGGACAGGGGAAGGCCGGGGAGCTGTTTTTT. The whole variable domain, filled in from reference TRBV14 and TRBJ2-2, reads EAGVTQFPSHSVIEKGQTVTLRCDPISGHDNLYWYRRVMGKEIKFLLHFVKESKQDESGMPNNRFLAERTGGTYSTLKVQPAELEDSGVYFCASSHLRWGQGKAGELFFGEGSRLTVL.

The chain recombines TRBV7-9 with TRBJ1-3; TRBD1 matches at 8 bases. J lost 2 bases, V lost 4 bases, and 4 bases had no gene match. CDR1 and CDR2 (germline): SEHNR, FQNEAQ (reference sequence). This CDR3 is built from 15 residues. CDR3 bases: TGTGCCAGCAGCTCACAGGACAGGGCTGGAAACACCATATATTTT. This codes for CASSSQDRAGNTIYF. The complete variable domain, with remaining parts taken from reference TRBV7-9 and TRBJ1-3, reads DTGVSQNPRHKITKRGQNVTFRCDPISEHNRLYWYRQTLGQGPEFLTYFQNEAQLEKSRLLSDRFSAERPKGSFSTLEIQRTEQGDSAMYLCASSSQDRAGNTIYFGEGSWLTVV.

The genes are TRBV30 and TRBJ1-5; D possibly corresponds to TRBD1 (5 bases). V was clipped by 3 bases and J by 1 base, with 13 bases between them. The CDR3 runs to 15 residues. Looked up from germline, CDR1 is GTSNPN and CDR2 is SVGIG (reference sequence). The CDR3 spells CAWSSGGMSNQPQHF. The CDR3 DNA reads TGTGCCTGGAGCAGTGGGGGGATGAGCAATCAGCCCCAGCATTTT. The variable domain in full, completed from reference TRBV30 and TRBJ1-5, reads SQTIHQWPATLVQPVGSPLSLECTVEGTSNPNLYWYRQAAGRGLQLLFYSVGIGQISSEVPQNLSASRPQDRQFILSSKKLLLSDSGFYLCAWSSGGMSNQPQHFGDGTRLSIL.

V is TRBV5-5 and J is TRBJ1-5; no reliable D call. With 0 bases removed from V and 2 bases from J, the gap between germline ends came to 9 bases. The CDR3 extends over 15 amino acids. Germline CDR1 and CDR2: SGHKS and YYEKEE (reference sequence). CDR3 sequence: CASSLAPAGNQPQHF. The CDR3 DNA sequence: TGTGCCAGCAGCTTGGCCCCGGCTGGCAATCAGCCCCAGCATTTT.

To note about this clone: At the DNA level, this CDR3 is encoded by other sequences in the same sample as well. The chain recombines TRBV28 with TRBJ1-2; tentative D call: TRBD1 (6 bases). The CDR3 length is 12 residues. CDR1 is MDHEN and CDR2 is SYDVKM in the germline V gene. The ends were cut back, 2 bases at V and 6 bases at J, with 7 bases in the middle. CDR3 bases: TGTGCCAGCAGTTTAAGGGGGGATGGCTACACCTTC. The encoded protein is CASSLRGDGYTF.

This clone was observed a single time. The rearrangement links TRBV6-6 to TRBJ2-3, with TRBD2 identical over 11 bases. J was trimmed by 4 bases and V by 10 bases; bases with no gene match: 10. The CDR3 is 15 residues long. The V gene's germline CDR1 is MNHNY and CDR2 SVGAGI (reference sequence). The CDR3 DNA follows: TGTGCCACCCTTCAGATAGCGGGAGGGCCAGATACGCAGTATTTT. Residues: CATLQIAGGPDTQYF.

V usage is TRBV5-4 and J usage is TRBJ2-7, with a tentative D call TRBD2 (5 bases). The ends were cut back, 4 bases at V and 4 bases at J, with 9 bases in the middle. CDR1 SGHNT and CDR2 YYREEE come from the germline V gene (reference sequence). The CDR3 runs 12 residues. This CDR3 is CASSRDQYEQYF. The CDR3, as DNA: TGTGCCAGCAGCCGGGATCAATACGAGCAGTACTTC. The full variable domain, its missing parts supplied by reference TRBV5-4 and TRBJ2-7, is ETGVTQSPTHLIKTRGQQVTLRCSSQSGHNTVSWYQQALGQGPQFIFQYYREEENGRGNFPPRFSGLQFPNYSSELNVNALELDDSALYLCASSRDQYEQYFGPGTRLTVT.

For the CDR3, the DNA is TGTGCCAGCCGCGGGACAGGGGTTGGCGATGAGCAGTTCTTC. It codes for CASRGTGVGDEQFF. The rearrangement joins TRBV18 to TRBJ2-1; the match to TRBD1 covers 10 bases. The CDR3 sequence is 14 residues long. Germline V gene sequence: CDR1 KGHSH, CDR2 LQKENI. Losses at the gene ends were 8 bases for V and 8 bases for J; bases not matched to a gene: 9.

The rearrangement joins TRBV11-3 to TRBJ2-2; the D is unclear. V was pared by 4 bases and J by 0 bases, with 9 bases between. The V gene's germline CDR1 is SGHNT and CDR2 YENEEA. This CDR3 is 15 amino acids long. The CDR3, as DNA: TGTGCCAGCAGCTACCAGAGGTCGAACACCGGGGAGCTGTTTTTT. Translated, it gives CASSYQRSNTGELFF.

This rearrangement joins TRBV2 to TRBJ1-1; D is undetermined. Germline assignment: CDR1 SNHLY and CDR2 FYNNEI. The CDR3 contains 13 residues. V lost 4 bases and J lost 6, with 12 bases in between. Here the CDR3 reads CASSVWLFAEAFF. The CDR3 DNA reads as TGTGCCAGCAGTGTGTGGCTGTTCGCTGAAGCTTTCTTT.

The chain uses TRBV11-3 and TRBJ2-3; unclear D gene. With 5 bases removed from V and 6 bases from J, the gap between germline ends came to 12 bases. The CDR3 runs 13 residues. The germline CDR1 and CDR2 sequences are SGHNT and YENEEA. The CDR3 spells CASSLEKADTQYF. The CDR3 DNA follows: TGTGCCAGCAGCCTGGAAAAGGCGGATACGCAGTATTTT.

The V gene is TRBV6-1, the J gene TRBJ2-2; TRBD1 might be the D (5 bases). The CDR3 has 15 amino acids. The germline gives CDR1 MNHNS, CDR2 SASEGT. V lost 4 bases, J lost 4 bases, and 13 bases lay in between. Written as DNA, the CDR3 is TGTGCCAGCAGTGGCCTGGCAGGGATCACCGGGGAGCTGTTTTTT. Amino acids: CASSGLAGITGELFF.

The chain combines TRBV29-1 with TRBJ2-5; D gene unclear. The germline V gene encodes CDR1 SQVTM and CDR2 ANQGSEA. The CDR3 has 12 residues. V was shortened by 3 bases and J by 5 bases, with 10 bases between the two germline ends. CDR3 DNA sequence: TGCAGCGTTGATGTGACGAGGGAGACCCAGTACTTC. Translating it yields CSVDVTRETQYF.

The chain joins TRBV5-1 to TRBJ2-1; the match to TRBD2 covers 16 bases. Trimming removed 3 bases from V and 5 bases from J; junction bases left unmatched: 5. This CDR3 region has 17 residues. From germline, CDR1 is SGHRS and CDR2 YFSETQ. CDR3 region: CASSSGLAGGWDNEQFF. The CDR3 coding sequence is TGCGCCAGCAGCTCGGGACTAGCGGGAGGGTGGGACAATGAGCAGTTCTTC.

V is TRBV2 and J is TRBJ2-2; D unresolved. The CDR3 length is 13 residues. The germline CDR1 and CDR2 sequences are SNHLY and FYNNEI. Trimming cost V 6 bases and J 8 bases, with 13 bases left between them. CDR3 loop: CASSPTLLGELFF. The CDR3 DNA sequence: TGTGCCAGCAGCCCAACACTTCTGGGGGAGCTGTTTTTT.

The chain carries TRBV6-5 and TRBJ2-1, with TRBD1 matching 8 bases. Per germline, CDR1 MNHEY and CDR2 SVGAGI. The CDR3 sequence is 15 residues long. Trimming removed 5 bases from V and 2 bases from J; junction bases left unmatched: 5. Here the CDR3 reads CASSVRDRPYNEQFF. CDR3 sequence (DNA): TGTGCCAGCAGTGTTCGGGACAGGCCCTACAATGAGCAGTTCTTC.

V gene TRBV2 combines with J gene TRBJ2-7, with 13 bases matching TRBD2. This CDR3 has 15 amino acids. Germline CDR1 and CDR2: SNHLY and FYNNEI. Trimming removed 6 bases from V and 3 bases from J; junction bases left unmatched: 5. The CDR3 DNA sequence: TGTGCCAGCAGCCTAGGACTAGCGGGAGTCTACGAGCAGTACTTC. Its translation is CASSLGLAGVYEQYF.

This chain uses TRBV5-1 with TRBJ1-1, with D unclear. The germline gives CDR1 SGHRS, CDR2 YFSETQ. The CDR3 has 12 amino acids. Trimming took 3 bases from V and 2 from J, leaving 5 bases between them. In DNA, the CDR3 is TGCGCCAGCAGCTCACCCAACACTGAAGCTTTCTTT. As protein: CASSSPNTEAFF.

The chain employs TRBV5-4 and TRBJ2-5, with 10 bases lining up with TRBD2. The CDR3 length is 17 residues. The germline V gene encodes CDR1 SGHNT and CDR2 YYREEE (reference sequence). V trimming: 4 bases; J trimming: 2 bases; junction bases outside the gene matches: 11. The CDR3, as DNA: TGTGCCAGCAGCCAGGGACTAGCGTATTCAAAGCAAGAGACCCAGTACTTC. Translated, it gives CASSQGLAYSKQETQYF.